This TCR beta chain was sequenced for a study of T-cell memory formation after mild COVID-19. V lost 3 bases and J 2 bases, leaving 5 bases between the germline ends. The V gene's germline CDR1 is DFQATT and CDR2 SNEGSKA (reference sequence). CDR3 size: 12 residues. Remarks on this clonotype: Its specificity is unknown.

MiXCR, applied by TCRdb to the 5' RACE reads, yields one record per CDR3 protein. The sample contains 450,000 or so distinct CDR3 sequences, 20% of which appear only once. General observations from the study: Clones that got smaller from day 15 to 85 had even CD4/CD8, while clones growing later tipped toward CD4+. Pre-infection memory showed some responding clones, and this suggested that cross-reactive memory joined.

The TCR originated in an adult woman who had mild COVID-19 (a few samples of this study predate the infection). Cell type and time point are not known. Sequencing was carried out using PBMCs or a T cell subset sorted from them (not recorded which). The chain recombines TRBV20-1 with TRBJ1-5, with D uncertain. CDR3 DNA: TGCAGTGCTAGTGGGGGCAATCAGCCCCAGCATTTT. This codes for CSASGGNQPQHF.